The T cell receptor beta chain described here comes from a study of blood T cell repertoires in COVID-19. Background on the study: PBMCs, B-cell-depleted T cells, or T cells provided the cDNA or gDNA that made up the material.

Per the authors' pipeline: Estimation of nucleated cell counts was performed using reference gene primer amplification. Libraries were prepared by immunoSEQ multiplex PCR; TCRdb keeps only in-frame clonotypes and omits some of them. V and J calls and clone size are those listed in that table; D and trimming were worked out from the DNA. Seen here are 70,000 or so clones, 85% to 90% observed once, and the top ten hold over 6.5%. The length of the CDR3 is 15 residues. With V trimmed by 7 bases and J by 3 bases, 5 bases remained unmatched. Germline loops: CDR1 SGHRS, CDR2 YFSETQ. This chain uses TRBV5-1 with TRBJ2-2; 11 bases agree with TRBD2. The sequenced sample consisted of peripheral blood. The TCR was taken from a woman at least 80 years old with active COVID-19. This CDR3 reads CASLRTSGYTGELFF. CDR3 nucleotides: TGCGCCAGCTTACGGACTAGCGGGTACACCGGGGAGCTGTTTTTT. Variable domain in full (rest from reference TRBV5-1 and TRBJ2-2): KAGVTQTPRYLIKTRGQQVTLSCSPISGHRSVSWYQQTPGQGLQFLFEYFSETQRNKGNFPGRFSGRQFSNSRSEMNVSTLELGDSALYLCASLRTSGYTGELFFGEGSRLTVL.